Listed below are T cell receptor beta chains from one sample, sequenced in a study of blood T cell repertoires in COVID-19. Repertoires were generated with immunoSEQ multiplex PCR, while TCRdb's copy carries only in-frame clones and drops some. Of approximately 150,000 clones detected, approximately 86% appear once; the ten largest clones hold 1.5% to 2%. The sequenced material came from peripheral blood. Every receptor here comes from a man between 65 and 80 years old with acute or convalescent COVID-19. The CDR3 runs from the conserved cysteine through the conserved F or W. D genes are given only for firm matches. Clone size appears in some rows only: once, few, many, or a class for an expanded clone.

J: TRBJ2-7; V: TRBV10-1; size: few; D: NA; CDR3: CASSDTSYEQYF; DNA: TGCGCCAGCAGCGACACCTCCTACGAGCAGTACTTC
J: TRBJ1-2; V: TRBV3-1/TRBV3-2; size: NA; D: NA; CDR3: CASSQGPGAGYTF; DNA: TGTGCCAGCAGCCAAGGGCCAGGGGCTGGCTACACCTTC
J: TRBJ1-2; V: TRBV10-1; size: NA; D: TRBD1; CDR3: CASSESEDRESGIYGYTF; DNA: TGCGCCAGCAGTGAGTCTGAGGACAGGGAGTCCGGTATCTATGGCTACACCTTC
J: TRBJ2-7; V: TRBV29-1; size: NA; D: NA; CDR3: CSLVAGRTYEQYF; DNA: TGCAGCCTCGTGGCGGGGCGGACCTACGAGCAGTACTTC
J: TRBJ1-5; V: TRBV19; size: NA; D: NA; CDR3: CASSMGGTQPQHF; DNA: TGTGCCAGTAGTATGGGGGGGACTCAGCCCCAGCATTTT
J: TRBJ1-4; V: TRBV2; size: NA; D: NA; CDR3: CASSERPEQKLFF; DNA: TGTGCCAGCAGTGAGCGGCCCGAGCAAAAACTGTTTTTT
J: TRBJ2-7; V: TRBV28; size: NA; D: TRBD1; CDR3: CASSPPGTGLGEQYF; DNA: TGTGCCAGCAGTCCACCCGGGACAGGTCTAGGCGAGCAGTACTTC
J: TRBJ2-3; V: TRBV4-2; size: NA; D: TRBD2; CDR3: CASSHNSGANLGDTQYF; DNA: TGTGCCAGCAGCCATAATAGCGGGGCCAACCTGGGAGATACGCAGTATTTT
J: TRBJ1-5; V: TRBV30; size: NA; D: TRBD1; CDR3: CAWSVGGGDQPQHF; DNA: TGTGCCTGGAGTGTAGGGGGCGGGGATCAGCCCCAGCATTTT
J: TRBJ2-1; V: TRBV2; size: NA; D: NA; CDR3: CASNVLPSENEQFF; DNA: TGTGCCAGCAATGTACTACCGAGTGAGAATGAGCAGTTCTTC
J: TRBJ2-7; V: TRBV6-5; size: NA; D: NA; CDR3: CASSYGGVLSYEQYF; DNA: TGTGCCAGCAGTTACGGAGGGGTACTCTCCTACGAGCAGTACTTC
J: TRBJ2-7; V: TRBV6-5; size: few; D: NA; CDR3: CASSYRGNSYEQYF; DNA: TGTGCCAGCAGTTACAGGGGCAACTCCTACGAGCAGTACTTC
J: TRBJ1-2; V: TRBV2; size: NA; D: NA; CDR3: CASIRVDYGYTF; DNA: TGTGCCAGCATCAGGGTCGACTATGGCTACACCTTC
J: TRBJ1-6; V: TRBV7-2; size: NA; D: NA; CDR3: CASSLVGGGNSPLHF; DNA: TGTGCCAGCAGCTTAGTCGGGGGGGGCAATTCACCCCTCCACTTT
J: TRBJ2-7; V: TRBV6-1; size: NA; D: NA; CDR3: CASSDPDRIIYEQYF; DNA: TGTGCCAGCAGTGACCCCGACAGGATCATCTACGAGCAGTACTTC
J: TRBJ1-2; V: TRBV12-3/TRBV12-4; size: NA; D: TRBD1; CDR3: CASRTTGVYGYTF; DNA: TGTGCCAGCAGGACCACAGGGGTCTATGGCTACACCTTC
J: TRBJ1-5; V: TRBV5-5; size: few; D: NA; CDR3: CASSLEPYSSNQPQHF; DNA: TGTGCCAGCAGCTTGGAGCCTTACAGTAGCAATCAGCCCCAGCATTTT
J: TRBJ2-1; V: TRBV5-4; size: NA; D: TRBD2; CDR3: CASSLAQRDSSEQFF; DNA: TGTGCCAGCAGCTTGGCCCAGCGGGATTCAAGTGAGCAGTTCTTC
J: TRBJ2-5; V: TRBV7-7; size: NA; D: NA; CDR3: CASSLSQGETQYF; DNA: TGTGCCAGCAGTCTTAGTCAGGGGGAGACCCAGTACTTC
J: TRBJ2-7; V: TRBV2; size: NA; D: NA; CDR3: CASVQSFFVGEQYF; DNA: TGTGCCAGCGTACAGTCGTTCTTCGTCGGCGAGCAGTACTTC
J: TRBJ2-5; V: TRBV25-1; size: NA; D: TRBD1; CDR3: CASSESTGVVETQYF; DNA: TGTGCCAGCAGTGAATCAACAGGGGTGGTGGAGACCCAGTACTTC
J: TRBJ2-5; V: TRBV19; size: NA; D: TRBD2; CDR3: CASSIRSSGSVETQYF; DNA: TGTGCCAGTAGTATAAGGTCTAGCGGGAGCGTAGAGACCCAGTACTTC
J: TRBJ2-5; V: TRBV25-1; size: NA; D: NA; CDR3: CASLGAVETQYF; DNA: TGTGCCAGCTTGGGGGCGGTAGAGACCCAGTACTTC
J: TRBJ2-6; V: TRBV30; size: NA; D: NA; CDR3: CAWKHSGANVLTF; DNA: TGTGCCTGGAAGCACTCTGGGGCCAACGTCCTGACTTTC
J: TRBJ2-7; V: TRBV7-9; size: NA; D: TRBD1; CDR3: CASSLRTGGLYEQYF; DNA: TGTGCCAGCAGCTTGAGGACAGGGGGACTCTACGAGCAGTACTTC
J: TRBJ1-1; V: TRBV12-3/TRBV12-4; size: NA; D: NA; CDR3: CASRDRQNTEAFF; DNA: TGTGCCAGCAGGGACAGACAGAACACTGAAGCTTTCTTT
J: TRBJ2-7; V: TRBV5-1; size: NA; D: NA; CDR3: CASSPGAGRGSYEQYF; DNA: TGCGCCAGCAGCCCAGGGGCGGGTCGAGGCTCCTACGAGCAGTACTTC
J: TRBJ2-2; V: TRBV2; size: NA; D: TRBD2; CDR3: CASSKIGTSGSNTGELFF; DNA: TGTGCCAGCAGTAAGATCGGGACTAGCGGGTCGAACACCGGGGAGCTGTTTTTT
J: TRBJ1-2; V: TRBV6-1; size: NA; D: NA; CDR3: CASSPDRNYGYTF; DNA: TGTGCCAGCAGTCCAGACAGAAACTATGGCTACACCTTC
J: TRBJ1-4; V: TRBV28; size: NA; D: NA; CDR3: CASSPPGTNEKLFF; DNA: TGTGCCAGCAGTCCACCGGGGACAAATGAAAAACTGTTTTTT
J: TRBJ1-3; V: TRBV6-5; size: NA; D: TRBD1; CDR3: CASSYTGAASGNTIYF; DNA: TGTGCCAGCAGTTATACAGGGGCTGCCTCTGGAAACACCATATATTTT
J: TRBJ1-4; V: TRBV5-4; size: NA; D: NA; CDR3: CASSFSTGLNEKLFF; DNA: TGTGCCAGCAGCTTTTCTACAGGGTTGAATGAAAAACTGTTTTTT
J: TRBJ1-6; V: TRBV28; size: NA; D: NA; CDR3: CASSPLIYRERFNSPLHF; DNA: TGTGCCAGCAGCCCACTCATTTACAGGGAACGGTTCAATTCACCCCTCCACTTT
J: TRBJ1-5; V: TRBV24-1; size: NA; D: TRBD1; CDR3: CATSDQQGSQPQHF; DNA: TGTGCCACCAGTGACCAACAGGGGAGTCAGCCCCAGCATTTT
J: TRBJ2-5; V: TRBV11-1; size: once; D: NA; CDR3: CASSRVPGETQYF; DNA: TGTGCCAGCAGCCGCGTTCCCGGGGAGACCCAGTACTTC
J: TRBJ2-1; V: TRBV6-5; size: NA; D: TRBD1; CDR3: CASSYGQGARNEQFF; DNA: TGTGCCAGCAGTTACGGCCAGGGGGCGCGTAATGAGCAGTTCTTC
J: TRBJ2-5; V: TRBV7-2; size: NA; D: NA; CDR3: CASSPLGGRETQYF; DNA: TGTGCCAGCAGCCCCCTCGGGGGAAGGGAGACCCAGTACTTC
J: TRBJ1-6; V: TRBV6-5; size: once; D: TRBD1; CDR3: CASSPDRGSPLHF; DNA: TGTGCCAGCAGCCCAGACAGGGGTTCACCCCTCCACTTT
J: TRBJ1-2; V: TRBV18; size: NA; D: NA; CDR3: CASSPDIQGSNGYTF; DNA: TGTGCCAGTTCACCGGATATACAGGGATCTAATGGCTACACCTTC
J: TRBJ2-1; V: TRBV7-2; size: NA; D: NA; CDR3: CASSLETGSYNEQFF; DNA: TGTGCCAGCAGCTTAGAAACTGGCTCCTACAATGAGCAGTTCTTC
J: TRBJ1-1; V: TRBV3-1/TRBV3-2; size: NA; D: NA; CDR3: CASSQLDTGEAFF; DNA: TGTGCCAGCAGCCAGCTCGACACAGGTGAAGCTTTCTTT
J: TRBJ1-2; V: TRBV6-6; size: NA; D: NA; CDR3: CASSQDSPYGYTF; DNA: TGTGCCAGCAGCCAGGACAGTCCCTATGGCTACACCTTC
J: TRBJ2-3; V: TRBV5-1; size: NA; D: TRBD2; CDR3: CASSPLGRGGKSDTQYF; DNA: TGCGCCAGCAGCCCCTTGGGGCGGGGGGGAAAGTCAGATACGCAGTATTTT
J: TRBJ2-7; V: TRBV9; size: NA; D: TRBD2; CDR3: CASSERLASEQYF; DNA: TGTGCCAGCAGCGAACGACTAGCCAGCGAGCAGTACTTC
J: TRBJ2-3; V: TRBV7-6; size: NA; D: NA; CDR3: CASREGTSTDTQYF; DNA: TGTGCCAGCAGGGAAGGGACTAGCACAGATACGCAGTATTTT
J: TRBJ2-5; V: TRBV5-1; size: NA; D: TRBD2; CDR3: CASSSFLAGVRETQYF; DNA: TGCGCCAGCAGCTCTTTCTTAGCGGGAGTCCGGGAGACCCAGTACTTC
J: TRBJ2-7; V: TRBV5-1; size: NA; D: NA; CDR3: CASSLAAVGSYEQYF; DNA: TGCGCCAGCAGCTTGGCAGCGGTTGGTTCCTACGAGCAGTACTTC
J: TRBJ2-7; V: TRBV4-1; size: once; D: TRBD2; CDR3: CASSQQLAGFYEQYF; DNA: TGCGCCAGCAGCCAACAACTAGCGGGGTTCTACGAGCAGTACTTC